Listed below are T cell receptor beta chains from one sample, sequenced in a study of T-cell reconstitution after alpha-beta-depleted transplantation in children. MiXCR was run by TCRdb on the PCR reads, yielding one entry per CDR3 protein. The table shows about 600,000 distinct CDR3 sequences, with about an eighth occurring only once. Sample: PBMCs, mostly from graft donor cells, taken 360 days after TCRalphabeta/CD19-depleted stem cell transplant. The receptors were sampled from a male patient aged 10 to 17 who had a stem cell transplant for acute myeloid leukemia, so the T cells may come from the graft donor. CDR3s include the opening cysteine and the closing phenylalanine or tryptophan. D genes are given only for firm matches. Expanded clones get a size class; other rows say once, few or many, or leave the size out.

J gene: TRBJ1-1; D gene: .; V gene: TRBV7-9; clone size: .; CDR3 DNA: TGTGCCAGCAGCCAAAGTGCGCTTAACACTGAAGCTTTCTTT; CDR3 protein: CASSQSALNTEAFF
J gene: TRBJ2-2; D gene: .; V gene: TRBV4-3; clone size: many; CDR3 DNA: TGCGCCAGCAGCCAACTCTTGGGGGTGAACACCGGGGAGCTGTTTTTT; CDR3 protein: CASSQLLGVNTGELFF
J gene: TRBJ2-7; D gene: .; V gene: TRBV3-1; clone size: .; CDR3 DNA: TGTGCCAGCAGCCAAGACCCGGCCCCCTACGAGCAGTACTTC; CDR3 protein: CASSQDPAPYEQYF
J gene: TRBJ2-7; D gene: TRBD2; V gene: TRBV12-3/TRBV12-4; clone size: few; CDR3 DNA: TGTGCCAGCAGCCACTCCTTGGGCGGGGGCTCCTACGAGCAGTACTTC; CDR3 protein: CASSHSLGGGSYEQYF
J gene: TRBJ2-2; D gene: .; V gene: TRBV4-3; clone size: few; CDR3 DNA: TGCGCCAGCAGCCCCCGTAAACGGTGGACCGGGGAGCTGTTTTTT; CDR3 protein: CASSPRKRWTGELFF
J gene: TRBJ2-2; D gene: .; V gene: TRBV4-3; clone size: many; CDR3 DNA: TGCGCCAGCAGCCAAGAGGGACGCACCGGGGTAGGCCACACCGGGGAGCTGTTTTTT; CDR3 protein: CASSQEGRTGVGHTGELFF
J gene: TRBJ2-3; D gene: TRBD2; V gene: TRBV5-1; clone size: many; CDR3 DNA: TGCGCCAGCAGCGACTTGGGAGGGCCCCCAGATACGCAGTATTTT; CDR3 protein: CASSDLGGPPDTQYF
J gene: TRBJ2-1; D gene: .; V gene: TRBV7-2; clone size: many; CDR3 DNA: TGTGCCAGCAGCGTTACAGGGTGGAATGAGCAGTTCTTC; CDR3 protein: CASSVTGWNEQFF
J gene: TRBJ2-5; D gene: .; V gene: TRBV29-1; clone size: many; CDR3 DNA: TGCAGCGCTGTCTCCAGGGGCAACCAAGAGACCCAGTACTTC; CDR3 protein: CSAVSRGNQETQYF
J gene: TRBJ2-1; D gene: .; V gene: TRBV18; clone size: few; CDR3 DNA: TGTGCCAGCTCACCAGTCAGGGGAGGTGAGCAGTTCTTC; CDR3 protein: CASSPVRGGEQFF
J gene: TRBJ2-5; D gene: .; V gene: TRBV14; clone size: .; CDR3 DNA: TGTGCCAGCAGCCAAGGCCCAAGGCTCCAAGAGACCCAGTACTTC; CDR3 protein: CASSQGPRLQETQYF
J gene: TRBJ2-3; D gene: TRBD2; V gene: TRBV29-1; clone size: many; CDR3 DNA: TGCAGCGTTCCACGCGGGGGGGATACAGATACGCAGTATTTT; CDR3 protein: CSVPRGGDTDTQYF
J gene: TRBJ2-2; D gene: .; V gene: TRBV28; clone size: .; CDR3 DNA: TGTGCCAGCAGCACCTTGCCCGGGGAGCTGTTTTTT; CDR3 protein: CASSTLPGELFF
J gene: TRBJ2-3; D gene: TRBD2; V gene: TRBV29-1; clone size: .; CDR3 DNA: TGCAGCGTTGAGTCGGGCGGGAGGGGGTTGAGCACAGATACGCAGTATTTT; CDR3 protein: CSVESGGRGLSTDTQYF
J gene: TRBJ2-5; D gene: .; V gene: TRBV20-1; clone size: few; CDR3 DNA: TGCAGTGCTAGCCTCCCCCGAGGGGGTATACAAGAGACCCAGTACTTC; CDR3 protein: CSASLPRGGIQETQYF
J gene: TRBJ2-7; D gene: TRBD2; V gene: TRBV20-1; clone size: .; CDR3 DNA: TGCAGTGCGAGCCGGACTAGCGCGGTCACCATACAGTACTTC; CDR3 protein: CSASRTSAVTIQYF
J gene: TRBJ2-1; D gene: .; V gene: TRBV27; clone size: few; CDR3 DNA: TGTGCCAGCAGTCCTACAGGGCACAATGAGCAGTTCTTC; CDR3 protein: CASSPTGHNEQFF
J gene: TRBJ2-1; D gene: TRBD2; V gene: TRBV5-1; clone size: .; CDR3 DNA: TGCGCCAGCAGCTTCTTTATAGCGGGAGGATTGGATCCAGGGGATGAGCAGTTCTTC; CDR3 protein: CASSFFIAGGLDPGDEQFF
J gene: TRBJ1-6; D gene: TRBD1; V gene: TRBV12-3/TRBV12-4; clone size: .; CDR3 DNA: TGTGCCAGTTGTCCCCCGACAGGGAATTCACCCCTCCACTTT; CDR3 protein: CASCPPTGNSPLHF
J gene: TRBJ2-7; D gene: TRBD1; V gene: TRBV28; clone size: .; CDR3 DNA: TGTGCCAGCAGTTACCCGGGACAGTTCTACGAGCAGTACTTC; CDR3 protein: CASSYPGQFYEQYF
J gene: TRBJ2-7; D gene: TRBD2; V gene: TRBV5-1; clone size: few; CDR3 DNA: TGCGCCAGCAGCTTGACTAGCGGGAACCCCGAACCCTACGAGCAGTACTTC; CDR3 protein: CASSLTSGNPEPYEQYF
J gene: TRBJ2-7; D gene: TRBD1; V gene: TRBV28; clone size: many; CDR3 DNA: TGTGCCAGCAGTTTAACCGGGACAGCCCTTTTGTACGAGCAGTACTTC; CDR3 protein: CASSLTGTALLYEQYF
J gene: TRBJ1-2; D gene: TRBD1; V gene: TRBV11-2; clone size: few; CDR3 DNA: TGTGCCAGCAGCTTAGTAACAGGGGGCGGCTATGGCTACACCTTC; CDR3 protein: CASSLVTGGGYGYTF
J gene: TRBJ2-7; D gene: TRBD2; V gene: TRBV20-1; clone size: many; CDR3 DNA: TGCAGTGCTAAATCTAGCGGGAGCTCCTACGAGCAGTACTTC; CDR3 protein: CSAKSSGSSYEQYF
J gene: TRBJ2-2; D gene: TRBD2; V gene: TRBV4-3; clone size: few; CDR3 DNA: TGCGCCAGCGGACGGACTAGACAGACCGGGGAGCTGTTTTTT; CDR3 protein: CASGRTRQTGELFF
J gene: TRBJ2-5; D gene: TRBD2; V gene: TRBV20-1; clone size: .; CDR3 DNA: TGCAGTGCTAGGGTCGGTAGGGCGGGAGGGTCGGAGACCCAGTACTTC; CDR3 protein: CSARVGRAGGSETQYF
J gene: TRBJ2-3; D gene: TRBD2; V gene: TRBV28; clone size: .; CDR3 DNA: TGTGCCAGCATTGGGGGCAGCGGGAGGGCCTTAACAGATACGCAGTATTTT; CDR3 protein: CASIGGSGRALTDTQYF
J gene: TRBJ2-4; D gene: .; V gene: TRBV28; clone size: .; CDR3 DNA: TGTGCCAGCACCGAACAACAGGGCGGTGCCAAAAACATTCAGTACTTC; CDR3 protein: CASTEQQGGAKNIQYF
J gene: TRBJ2-3; D gene: .; V gene: TRBV5-1; clone size: many; CDR3 DNA: TGCGCCAGCAGCTTGGCGACAGCCCCAACGGATACGCAGTATTTT; CDR3 protein: CASSLATAPTDTQYF